This TCR beta chain was retrieved from a study of hypomethylating agent response in myelodysplastic syndrome. Method: immunoSEQ multiplex PCR; TCRdb's copy keeps in-frame clones and lacks some. The data contain about 5,700 clones, around 78% of them singletons. This clone was observed once. Germline CDR1 is WSHSY and CDR2 is SAAADI. V lost 4 bases and J 8 bases, leaving 17 bases between the germline ends. The CDR3 extends over 14 amino acids. The TCR sequence derives from a human donor with myelodysplastic syndrome. Source: bone marrow, taken before or after starting hypomethylating agent treatment for myelodysplastic syndrome (not recorded which). The J gene is TRBJ1-1, the V gene TRBV10-2; weak D call: TRBD1 (5 bases). CDR3 nucleotide sequence: TGCGCCAGCAGTGCTTCGGCAGTTTGGGGGGAAGCTTTCTTT. Translation gives CASSASAVWGEAFF.